This T cell receptor (beta chain) was recovered during a study of T cell responses to AZD1222 COVID-19 vaccine. After removal of 3 bases from V and 2 bases from J, the junction contained 2 bases not matched to a gene. CDR1 and CDR2 (germline): GTSNPN, SVGIG (reference sequence). The CDR3 extends over 13 amino acids. Produced via immunoSEQ multiplex PCR; TCRdb's table is partial and in-frame only. The table includes more than 85,000 clones, roughly nine tenths detected once. The TCR comes from an adult in good health. The sample here was peripheral blood, taken on day 0 of AZD1222 vaccination. The genes are TRBV30 and TRBJ1-2, with 8 positions matching TRBD1. CDR3 protein: CAWRRDRNYGYTF. The CDR3 region has the DNA TGTGCCTGGAGACGGGACAGGAACTATGGCTACACCTTC.